Shown below are 30 T cell receptor beta chains from a single sample sequenced in a study of T cell responses to AZD1222 COVID-19 vaccine. Clones were sequenced by immunoSEQ multiplex PCR, and TCRdb holds only the in-frame ones, with some missing. The table has about 140,000 clones, roughly 90% seen once. This specimen consisted of peripheral blood, obtained 28 days after the second AZD1222 dose. These receptors were taken from an adult who received the AZD1222 COVID-19 vaccine.

The CDR3 reads CASSSQTGGNEKLFF. The CDR3 bases are TGTGCCAGCAGCTCCCAGACAGGGGGGAATGAAAAACTGTTTTTT. The rearrangement links TRBV11-2 to TRBJ1-4; 9 bases line up with TRBD1. The length of the CDR3 is 15 residues. Unmatched junction bases numbered 5, after V lost 4 bases and J lost 5 bases. Germline V gene sequence: CDR1 SGHAT, CDR2 FQNNGV.

The V and J genes are TRBV28 and TRBJ2-3, with a tentative D call TRBD1 (6 bases). CDR3 length: 15 residues. V was pared by 5 bases and J by 2 bases, with 14 bases between. Germline CDR1 and CDR2: MDHEN and SYDVKM. CDR3 in DNA: TGTGCCAGCAGTCCCTTACAGGGTTTCACAGATACGCAGTATTTT. As protein: CASSPLQGFTDTQYF.

This clone was seen only a few times. The V and J genes are TRBV24-1 and TRBJ2-2; 9 nucleotides line up with TRBD1. Germline values: CDR1 KGHDR, CDR2 SFDVKD. Trimming at V came to 7 bases and at J to 4 bases, leaving 3 bases not matched to a gene. The CDR3 is made up of 14 amino acids. The CDR3: CATRVTGGTGELFF. The CDR3 DNA follows: TGTGCCACCAGGGTGACAGGGGGCACCGGGGAGCTGTTTTTT.

The CDR3 here is CASSMSRQGAGYTF. CDR3 sequence (DNA): TGTGCCAGTAGTATGAGTCGACAGGGAGCTGGCTACACCTTC. V gene TRBV19 combines with J gene TRBJ1-2; TRBD1 agrees at 7 bases. Trimming cost V 3 bases and J 7 bases; bases outside gene matches: 8. Germline values: CDR1 LNHDA, CDR2 SQIVND (reference sequence). This CDR3 is 14 amino acids long.

The rearrangement joins TRBV20-1 to TRBJ2-7; D not resolved. Germline V gives CDR1 DFQATT, CDR2 SNEGSKA (reference sequence). This CDR3 comprises 10 residues. V lost 5 bases and J 6 bases, leaving 8 bases between the germline ends. The CDR3 loop reads CSAQSGEQYF. CDR3 nucleotides: TGCAGTGCTCAATCGGGCGAGCAGTACTTC.

J is TRBJ1-2 and V is TRBV7-7; D not certain. Looked up from germline, CDR1 is SSHAT and CDR2 is FNYEAQ (reference sequence). Between the trimmed V and J ends, which lost 4 bases and 0 bases, there was a span of 15 bases. The CDR3 has 16 residues. The CDR3 here is CASSYLGPRTNYGYTF. CDR3 sequence (DNA): TGTGCCAGCAGCTACCTAGGACCCAGGACTAACTATGGCTACACCTTC.

The V call is TRBV28, the J call TRBJ1-5; D gene ambiguous. The V end was cut by 2 bases, the J end by 3 bases, with 5 bases between. There are 13 residues in the CDR3. Germline CDR1 MDHEN, CDR2 SYDVKM. The CDR3 coding sequence is TGTGCCAGCAGTTTACTAACCAATCAGCCCCAGCATTTT. Its protein product is CASSLLTNQPQHF.

The chain links TRBV6-5 to TRBJ2-2; D not certain. Germline V gene data show CDR1 as MNHEY and CDR2 as SVGAGI. Trimming took off 8 bases at V and 5 bases at J, with 18 bases between the two ends. This CDR3 is 15 amino acids long. This CDR3 reads CASGLDQQWTGELFF. The CDR3 DNA follows: TGTGCCAGCGGGCTCGACCAGCAGTGGACCGGGGAGCTGTTTTTT.

V is TRBV4-3 and J is TRBJ1-4; unclear D gene. The germline V gene encodes CDR1 LGHNA and CDR2 YSLEER. The CDR3 extends over 16 amino acids. V shed 1 base and J shed 4 bases, with 13 bases lying between them. Here the CDR3 reads CASSQGLAVNNEKLFF. CDR3 DNA: TGCGCCAGCAGCCAAGGTCTCGCTGTAAATAATGAAAAACTGTTTTTT.

This chain uses TRBV13 with TRBJ1-6; TRBD1 is a possible D gene (6 bases). The CDR3 loop spans 12 amino acids. CDR1 is PRHDT, CDR2 FYEKMQ, per germline (reference sequence). V lost 5 bases to trimming and J lost 13 bases, with 12 bases between them. Written as DNA, the CDR3 is TGTGCCAGCAGCGCGACTGGGGGCCCCCTCCACTTT. It yields the protein CASSATGGPLHF.

The chain links TRBV24-1 to TRBJ2-6, with a possible D match to TRBD2 (7 bases). In germline, CDR1 is KGHDR, CDR2 SFDVKD. V dropped 1 base and J dropped 4 bases, with 10 bases sitting between them. The CDR3 totals 16 residues. CDR3 region: CATSDFGGRGANVLTF. CDR3 in DNA: TGTGCCACCAGTGATTTCGGGGGGCGCGGGGCCAACGTCCTGACTTTC.

The chain recombines TRBV19 with TRBJ1-5; unclear D gene. V lost 9 bases to trimming and J lost 3 bases, with 15 bases between them. This CDR3 is built from 14 residues. Germline loops: CDR1 LNHDA, CDR2 SQIVND (reference sequence). The chain's CDR3 is CASRLAGINQPQHF. In DNA, the CDR3 is TGTGCCAGCCGCCTCGCAGGTATCAATCAGCCCCAGCATTTT.

The chain joins TRBV11-1 to TRBJ2-2, with TRBD2 matching 8 bases. This CDR3 region has 13 residues. J gave up 8 bases and V 8 bases, and 7 bases lay outside the gene matches. The germline V gene encodes CDR1 SGHAT and CDR2 FQDESV (reference sequence). In nucleotides, the CDR3 is TGTGCCAGCTCCGGGGGGGAGCCGGGGGAGCTGTTTTTT. This gives the protein CASSGGEPGELFF.

This chain links TRBV19 with TRBJ1-5; D not resolved. Germline assignment: CDR1 LNHDA and CDR2 SQIVND (reference sequence). The CDR3 has 15 amino acids. V was pared by 1 base and J by 2 bases, with 9 bases between. Here the CDR3 DNA reads TGTGCCAGTAGTATAGGGCATGGGGGCAATCAGCCCCAGCATTTT. Translated, it gives CASSIGHGGNQPQHF.

The rearrangement joins TRBV19 to TRBJ2-1; tentatively, D is TRBD1 or TRBD2 (6 bases each). Germline V lookup: CDR1 LNHDA, CDR2 SQIVND (reference sequence). This CDR3 region has 16 residues. Trimming left V 3 bases short and J 0 bases short, with 12 bases between. The CDR3 nucleotides read TGTGCCAGTAGTATCGGGGGCATCAACTCCTACAATGAGCAGTTCTTC. Translating it yields CASSIGGINSYNEQFF.

This sequence joins TRBV5-1 and TRBJ1-1; D is unresolved. V lost 3 bases, J lost 0 bases, and 6 bases lay in between. The CDR3 runs 13 residues. Germline CDR1 reads SGHRS; CDR2 reads YFSETQ. The CDR3 DNA reads as TGCGCCAGCAGCTCAACTCTGAACACTGAAGCTTTCTTT. It codes for CASSSTLNTEAFF.

The V call is TRBV15, the J call TRBJ2-5; a possible D gene is TRBD2 (6 bases). This CDR3 region has 15 residues. V was cut by 3 bases and J by 1 base, with 12 bases left in between. Germline CDR1 is LNHNV and CDR2 is YYDKDF (reference sequence). CDR3: CATSSGSTTQETQYF. The CDR3 DNA sequence: TGTGCCACCAGCAGCGGGAGCACTACCCAAGAGACCCAGTACTTC.

V gene TRBV3-1 (or the pseudogene TRBV3-2) combines with J gene TRBJ2-1; D not resolved. Germline assignment: CDR1 LGHDT and CDR2 YNNKEL (reference sequence). The V end lost 4 bases, the J end lost 8 bases, and 18 bases lay between the germline ends. CDR3 length: 15 residues. The DNA of the CDR3 is TGTGCCAGCAGCCTCGATCTAAGAGCCGGTGATGAGCAGTTCTTC. This encodes CASSLDLRAGDEQFF.

The chain is built from TRBV5-1 and TRBJ1-1, with D unresolved. Germline CDR1 reads SGHRS; CDR2 reads YFSETQ. Trimming shortened V by 2 bases and J by 5 bases, and 16 bases separated the two germline ends. The CDR3 spans 15 residues. CDR3 region: CASSFDAPPLTEAFF. CDR3 in DNA: TGCGCCAGCAGCTTCGACGCGCCCCCACTGACTGAAGCTTTCTTT.

The CDR3 loop reads CARSHLQGGGLSTDTQYF. Written as DNA, the CDR3 is TGTGCCAGAAGCCACCTACAGGGAGGGGGGCTTAGCACAGATACGCAGTATTTT. This sequence joins TRBV5-3 and TRBJ2-3; a weak D match, TRBD2 (7 bases). TRBV5-3 is assigned to the ORF class and has an uncertain function. Trimming shortened V by 4 bases and J by 0 bases, and 21 bases separated the two germline ends. The CDR3 is 18 residues long.

The rearrangement links TRBV7-8 to TRBJ1-1, with D unclear. This CDR3 comprises 13 residues. Per the germline V gene, CDR1 is SGHVS and CDR2 is FQNEAQ. V was pared by 2 bases and J by 0 bases, with 4 bases between. The CDR3 loop reads CASSLQLNTEAFF. In DNA form, the CDR3 reads TGTGCCAGCAGCTTACAGTTGAACACTGAAGCTTTCTTT.

The chain couples TRBV6-2 or TRBV6-3 to TRBJ1-1; the D is unclear. Germline V gene data show CDR1 as MNHEY and CDR2 as SVGEGT. The CDR3 loop spans 14 amino acids. V shed 5 bases and J shed 0 bases, with 10 bases lying between them. CDR3 nucleotide sequence: TGTGCCAGCAGTCCCTGGCACTTGAACACTGAAGCTTTCTTT. This encodes CASSPWHLNTEAFF.

V is TRBV3-1 (or the pseudogene TRBV3-2) and J is TRBJ1-4; the D gene is possibly TRBD1 (5 bases). CDR3 length equals 15 residues. CDR1 and CDR2 from the germline V gene are LGHDT and YNNKEL (reference sequence). Trimming shortened V by 5 bases and J by 3 bases, and 13 bases separated the two germline ends. CDR3 nucleotides: TGTGCCAGCAGCGCTGGGACTTCGGCTAATGAAAAACTGTTTTTT. It yields the protein CASSAGTSANEKLFF.

This chain uses TRBV25-1 with TRBJ2-1, with 9 bases identical to TRBD1. Per the germline V gene, CDR1 is MGHDK and CDR2 is SYGVNS. CDR3 length: 15 amino acids. Unmatched junction bases numbered 9, after V lost 7 bases and J lost 5 bases. The CDR3 here is CASKPSGTGNNEQFF. Here the CDR3 DNA reads TGTGCCAGCAAACCATCCGGGACAGGGAACAATGAGCAGTTCTTC.

A few counts support this clone. The genes are TRBV28 and TRBJ1-2; 7 bases align to TRBD1. The CDR3 extends over 13 amino acids. Germline lookup yields CDR1 MDHEN and CDR2 SYDVKM. With 7 bases clipped from V and 10 bases from J, the junction kept 12 bases outside the gene matches. CDR3 sequence reads: CASTPGGPYVYTF. The CDR3 nucleotides read TGTGCCAGCACCCCAGGGGGGCCCTACGTCTACACCTTC.

The V gene is TRBV19, the J gene TRBJ1-1; D unresolved. The CDR3 has 12 amino acids. Germline V gene lookup returns CDR1 LNHDA and CDR2 SQIVND (reference sequence). V gave up 4 bases and J gave up 0 bases, with 3 bases separating them. The CDR3 DNA reads as TGTGCCAGTAGTAGGATGAACACTGAAGCTTTCTTT. Amino acid sequence: CASSRMNTEAFF.

This chain connects TRBV6-5 to TRBJ2-7, with 11 bases fitting TRBD1. Germline CDR1 is MNHEY and CDR2 is SVGAGI. Trimming at V came to 8 bases and at J to 3 bases, leaving 6 bases not matched to a gene. The CDR3 sequence is 14 residues long. This chain's CDR3 is CASLEGTGGYEQYV. CDR3 DNA: TGTGCCAGCCTCGAAGGGACAGGGGGCTACGAGCAGTACGTC.

The V call is TRBV5-1, the J call TRBJ2-7; 10 bases are a match to TRBD2. Germline V gene lookup returns CDR1 SGHRS and CDR2 YFSETQ. The CDR3 covers 17 residues. The trim removed 0 bases at V and 5 bases at J, leaving 11 bases unmatched. The CDR3 here is CASSLEVLSSGSHEQYF. In DNA, the CDR3 is TGCGCCAGCAGCTTGGAGGTGTTGTCTAGCGGGAGTCACGAGCAGTACTTC. The complete variable domain, with remaining parts taken from reference TRBV5-1 and TRBJ2-7, reads KAGVTQTPRYLIKTRGQQVTLSCSPISGHRSVSWYQQTPGQGLQFLFEYFSETQRNKGNFPGRFSGRQFSNSRSEMNVSTLELGDSALYLCASSLEVLSSGSHEQYFGPGTRLTVT.

V and J are TRBV4-3 and TRBJ2-2, with 10 nucleotides matching TRBD1. This CDR3 has 16 amino acids. Germline V gives CDR1 LGHNA, CDR2 YSLEER. Trimming took 2 bases from V and 6 from J; bases not matched to a gene: 6. The CDR3 here is CASSQQAGQGPGELFF. CDR3 nucleotide sequence: TGCGCCAGCAGCCAACAGGCGGGACAGGGGCCCGGGGAGCTGTTTTTT.

V gene TRBV10-3 combines with J gene TRBJ2-6; D remains ambiguous. The CDR3 contains 15 residues. The germline V and J ends were trimmed by 0 bases and 0 bases, with 3 bases remaining between them. Germline V gives CDR1 ENHRY, CDR2 SYGVKD. The CDR3 nucleotides read TGTGCCATCAGTGAGTCGAGCTCTGGGGCCAACGTCCTGACTTTC. Protein product: CAISESSSGANVLTF.